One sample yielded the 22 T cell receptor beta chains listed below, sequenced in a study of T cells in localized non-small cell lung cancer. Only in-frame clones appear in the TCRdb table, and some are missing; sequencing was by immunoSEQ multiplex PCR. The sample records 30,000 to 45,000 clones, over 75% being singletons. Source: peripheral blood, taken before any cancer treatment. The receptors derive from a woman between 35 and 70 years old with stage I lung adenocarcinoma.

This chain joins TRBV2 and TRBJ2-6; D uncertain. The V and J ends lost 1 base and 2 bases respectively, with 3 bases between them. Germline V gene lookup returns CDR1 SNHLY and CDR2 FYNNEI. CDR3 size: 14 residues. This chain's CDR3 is CASSEVPGANVLTF. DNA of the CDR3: TGTGCCAGCAGTGAAGTCCCTGGGGCCAACGTCCTGACTTTC.

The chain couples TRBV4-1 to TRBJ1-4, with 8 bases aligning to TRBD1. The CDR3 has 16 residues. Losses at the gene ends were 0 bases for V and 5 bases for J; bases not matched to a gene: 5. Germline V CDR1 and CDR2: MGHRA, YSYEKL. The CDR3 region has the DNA TGCGCCAGCAGCCAAGAGACAGGGGACCGGAATGAAAAACTGTTTTTT. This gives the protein CASSQETGDRNEKLFF.

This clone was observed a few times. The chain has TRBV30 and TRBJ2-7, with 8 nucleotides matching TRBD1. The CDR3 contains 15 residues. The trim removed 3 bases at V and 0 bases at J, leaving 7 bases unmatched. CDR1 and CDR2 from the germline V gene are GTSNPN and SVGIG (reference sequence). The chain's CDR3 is CAWSPGQATSYEQYF. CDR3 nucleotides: TGTGCCTGGAGCCCGGGACAGGCGACCTCCTACGAGCAGTACTTC.

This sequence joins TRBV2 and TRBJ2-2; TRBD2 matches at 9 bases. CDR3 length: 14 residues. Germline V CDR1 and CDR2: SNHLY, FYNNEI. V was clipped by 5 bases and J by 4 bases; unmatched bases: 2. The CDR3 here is CASSLTSGTGELFF. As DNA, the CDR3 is TGTGCCAGCAGTTTGACTAGCGGCACCGGGGAGCTGTTTTTT.

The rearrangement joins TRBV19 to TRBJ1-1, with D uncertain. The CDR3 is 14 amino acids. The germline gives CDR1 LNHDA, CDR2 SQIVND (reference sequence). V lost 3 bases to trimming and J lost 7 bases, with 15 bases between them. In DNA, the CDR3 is TGTGCCAGTAGTATCTCGGGTGGGTTGGGTGAAGCTTTCTTT. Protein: CASSISGGLGEAFF.

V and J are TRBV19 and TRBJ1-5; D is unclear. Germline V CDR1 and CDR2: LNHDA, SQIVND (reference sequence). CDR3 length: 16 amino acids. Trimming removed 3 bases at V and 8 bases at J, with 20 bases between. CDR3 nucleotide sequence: TGTGCCAGTAGTATTCCCGCTGGCCACGAACGAAAGCCCCAGCATTTT. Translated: CASSIPAGHERKPQHF.

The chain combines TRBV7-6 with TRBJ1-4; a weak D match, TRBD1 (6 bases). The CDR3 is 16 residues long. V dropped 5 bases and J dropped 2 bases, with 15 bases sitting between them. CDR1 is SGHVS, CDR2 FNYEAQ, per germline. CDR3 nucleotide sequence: TGTGCCAGCAGCCAACCCGGAACAGGGACTAATGAAAAACTGTTTTTT. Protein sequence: CASSQPGTGTNEKLFF.

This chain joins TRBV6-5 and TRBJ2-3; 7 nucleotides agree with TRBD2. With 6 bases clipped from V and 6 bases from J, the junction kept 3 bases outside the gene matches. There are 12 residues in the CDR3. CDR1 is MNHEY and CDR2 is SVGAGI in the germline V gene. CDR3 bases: TGTGCCAGCAGACTAGCGACGGATACGCAGTATTTT. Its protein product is CASRLATDTQYF.

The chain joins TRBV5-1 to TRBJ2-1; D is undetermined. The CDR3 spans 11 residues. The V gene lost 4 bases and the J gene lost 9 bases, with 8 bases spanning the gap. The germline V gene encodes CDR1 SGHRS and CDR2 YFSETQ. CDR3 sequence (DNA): TGCGCCAGCAGCGAAAACAGTGAGCAGTTCTTC. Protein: CASSENSEQFF.

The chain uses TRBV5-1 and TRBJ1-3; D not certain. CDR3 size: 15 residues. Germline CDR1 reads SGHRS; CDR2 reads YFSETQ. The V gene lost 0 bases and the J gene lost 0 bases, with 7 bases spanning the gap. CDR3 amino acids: CASSLGGYSGNTIYF. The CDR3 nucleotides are TGCGCCAGCAGCTTGGGAGGGTACTCTGGAAACACCATATATTTT.

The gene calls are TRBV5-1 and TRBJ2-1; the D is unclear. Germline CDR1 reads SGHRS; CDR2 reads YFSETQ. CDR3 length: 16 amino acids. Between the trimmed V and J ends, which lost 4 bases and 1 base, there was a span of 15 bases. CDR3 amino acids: CASSQMGVRSYNEQFF. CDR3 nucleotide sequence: TGCGCCAGCAGCCAGATGGGCGTTCGGTCCTACAATGAGCAGTTCTTC.

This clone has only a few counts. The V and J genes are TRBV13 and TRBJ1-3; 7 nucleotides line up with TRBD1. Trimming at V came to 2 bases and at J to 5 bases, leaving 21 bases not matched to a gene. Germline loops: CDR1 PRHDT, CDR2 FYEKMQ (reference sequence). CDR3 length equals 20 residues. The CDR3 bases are TGTGCCAGCAGCTTAAATTACAGGGGTCGGGTTGGCATCGGTAGAAACACCATATATTTT. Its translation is CASSLNYRGRVGIGRNTIYF.

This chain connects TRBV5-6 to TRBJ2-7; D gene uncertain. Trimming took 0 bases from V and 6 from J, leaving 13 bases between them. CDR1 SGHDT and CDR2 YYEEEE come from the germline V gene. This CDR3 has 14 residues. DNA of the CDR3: TGTGCCAGCAGCTTGGGTCCCGGGTTAGGCGAGCAGTACTTC. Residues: CASSLGPGLGEQYF.

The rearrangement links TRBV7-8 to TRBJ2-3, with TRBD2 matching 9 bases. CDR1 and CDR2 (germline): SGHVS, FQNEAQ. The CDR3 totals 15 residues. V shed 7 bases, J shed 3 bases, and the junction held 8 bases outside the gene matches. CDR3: CASTLAAGGTDTQYF. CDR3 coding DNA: TGTGCCAGCACCCTTGCGGCGGGAGGGACAGATACGCAGTATTTT.

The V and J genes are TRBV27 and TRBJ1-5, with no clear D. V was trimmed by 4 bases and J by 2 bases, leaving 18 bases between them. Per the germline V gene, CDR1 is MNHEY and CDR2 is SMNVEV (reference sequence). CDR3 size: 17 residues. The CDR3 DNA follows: TGTGCCAGCAGTTCTGGATCTGGCTTAGGAGGCAATCAGCCCCAGCATTTT. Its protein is CASSSGSGLGGNQPQHF.

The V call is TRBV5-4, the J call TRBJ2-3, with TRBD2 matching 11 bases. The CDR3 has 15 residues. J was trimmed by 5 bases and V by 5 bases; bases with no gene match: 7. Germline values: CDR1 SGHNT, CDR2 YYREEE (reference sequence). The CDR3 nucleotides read TGTGCCAGCAGTCCCATAGCGGGAGGGGGAGATACGCAGTATTTT. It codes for CASSPIAGGGDTQYF.

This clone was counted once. The DNA for the CDR3 is TGTGCCTCCCGGGAGGGACTGGGGAACACTGAAGCTTTCTTT. This codes for CASREGLGNTEAFF. The rearrangement uses TRBV15 and TRBJ1-1, with a possible D match to TRBD1 (5 bases). CDR3 length: 14 residues. Per germline, CDR1 LNHNV and CDR2 YYDKDF (reference sequence). V was shortened by 11 bases and J by 1 base, with 17 bases between the two germline ends.

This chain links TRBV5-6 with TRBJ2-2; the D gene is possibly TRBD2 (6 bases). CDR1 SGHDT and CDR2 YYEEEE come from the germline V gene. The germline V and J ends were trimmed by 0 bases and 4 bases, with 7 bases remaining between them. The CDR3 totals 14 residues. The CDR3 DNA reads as TGTGCCAGCAGCTTGGGGAGGGCCACCGGGGAGCTGTTTTTT. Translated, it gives CASSLGRATGELFF.

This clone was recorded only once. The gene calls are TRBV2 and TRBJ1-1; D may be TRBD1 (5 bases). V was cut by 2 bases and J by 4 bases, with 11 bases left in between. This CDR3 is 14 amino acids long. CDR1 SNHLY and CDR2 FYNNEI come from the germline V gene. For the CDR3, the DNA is TGTGCCAGCAGTGAAATGGGGCGAGTCACTGAAGCTTTCTTT. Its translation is CASSEMGRVTEAFF.

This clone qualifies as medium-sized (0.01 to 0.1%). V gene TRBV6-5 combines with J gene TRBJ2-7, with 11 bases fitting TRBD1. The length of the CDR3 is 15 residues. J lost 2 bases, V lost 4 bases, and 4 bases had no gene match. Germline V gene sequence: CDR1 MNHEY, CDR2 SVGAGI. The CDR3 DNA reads TGTGCCAGCAGTTTGGGACAGGGGGTACCCTACGAGCAGTACTTC. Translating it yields CASSLGQGVPYEQYF.

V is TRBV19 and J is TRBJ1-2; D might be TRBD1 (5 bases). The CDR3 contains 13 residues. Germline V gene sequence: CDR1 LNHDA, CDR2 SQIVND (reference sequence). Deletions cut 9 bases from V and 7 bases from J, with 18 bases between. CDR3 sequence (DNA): TGTGCCAGCCTCCCGGGGGATCTTGGTGGCTACACCTTC. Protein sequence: CASLPGDLGGYTF.

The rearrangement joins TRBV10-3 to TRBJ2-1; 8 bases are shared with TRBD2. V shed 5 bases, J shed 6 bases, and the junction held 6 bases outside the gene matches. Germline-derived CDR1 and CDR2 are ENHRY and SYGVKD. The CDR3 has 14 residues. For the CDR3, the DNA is TGTGCCATCAGTCAGGGGACTAGTCTCAATGAGCAGTTCTTC. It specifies CAISQGTSLNEQFF.